This TCR beta chain was sequenced in a study of shared clonotypes between healthy human individuals. Per germline, CDR1 MNHEY and CDR2 SVGAGI. The CDR3 spans 15 residues. V lost 4 bases, J lost 5 bases, and 10 bases stayed unmatched. Using immunoSEQ multiplex PCR, the repertoire was profiled, and TCRdb retains in-frame clones only, with some absent. This sample carries approximately 2,000,000 clones, about 90% of them seen once, and the ten largest clones take around 0.35%. Sequencing was carried out using naive CD4+ T cells from PBMCs. Subset in this sample: CD45RA+ positively selected. This sequence joins TRBV6-5 and TRBJ2-5, with 7 bases fitting TRBD1. The receptor's source is a young man in good health. Some clones in this sample may be carry-over from other donors' samples. The CDR3 sequence is CASSSPLVGGETQYF. CDR3 sequence (DNA): TGTGCCAGCAGTTCCCCCCTTGTAGGGGGCGAGACCCAGTACTTC.